The rows below give T cell receptor beta chains drawn from one sample of a study of CD8+CD57+ T cells in acquired aplastic anemia. Each CDR3 protein gets one entry after TCRdb re-called the reads with MiXCR. Of roughly 58,000 distinct CDR3 sequences listed, less than 65% are singletons. The sequencing input was sorted CD4+, CD8+, or CD8+CD57+ T cells (not recorded which) from PBMCs. These receptors were obtained from a human donor in good health, serving as a control. Both conserved end residues are part of each CDR3. The D gene is left open where the match is weak. Clone size, where shown, is once, few, many, or a class for clones that have expanded.

>TRBJ1-2|NA|TRBV11-2|many
CASSLTENYGYTF
TGTGCCAGCAGCTTGACCGAGAACTATGGCTACACCTTC
>TRBJ2-7|TRBD2|TRBV20-1|many
CSALKVSGNIYEQYF
TGCAGTGCTCTAAAAGTTAGCGGGAACATATACGAGCAGTACTTC
>TRBJ1-6|NA|TRBV7-2|NA
CASSGREIYNSPLHF
TGTGCCAGCAGCGGCAGGGAAATCTATAATTCACCCCTCCACTTT
>TRBJ2-1|NA|TRBV6-1|many
CASSTFQGGYNEQFF
TGTGCCAGCAGTACCTTCCAGGGGGGGTACAATGAGCAGTTCTTC
>TRBJ2-7|NA|TRBV4-1|many
CASSQEAGFPGEQYF
TGCGCCAGCAGCCAAGAGGCTGGATTTCCTGGCGAGCAGTACTTC
>TRBJ2-2|NA|TRBV6-1|many
CASSERRGSNGELFF
TGTGCCAGCAGTGAGAGGAGGGGGTCAAACGGGGAGCTGTTTTTT
>TRBJ1-5|NA|TRBV15|NA
CATSRDWDGQPQHF
TGTGCCACCAGCAGAGATTGGGACGGTCAGCCCCAGCATTTT
>TRBJ2-5|NA|TRBV2|NA
CASRVGPGGATQYF
TGTGCCAGCAGAGTGGGGCCAGGGGGGGCGACCCAGTACTTC
>TRBJ1-5|TRBD1|TRBV2|NA
CASRGTGVSNQPQHF
TGTGCCAGCAGGGGGACAGGGGTCAGCAATCAGCCCCAGCATTTT
>TRBJ2-1|NA|TRBV29-1|NA
CSLAGYDAEQFF
TGCAGCTTGGCAGGCTACGACGCTGAGCAGTTCTTC
>TRBJ2-1|NA|TRBV9|many
CASSLTPWMSGNNEQFF
TGTGCCAGCAGCCTAACACCCTGGATGTCGGGGAACAATGAGCAGTTCTTC
>TRBJ2-1|TRBD2|TRBV20-1|NA
CSTSTSGAYSNEQFF
TGCAGTACGTCGACTAGCGGGGCCTACAGCAATGAGCAGTTCTTC
>TRBJ2-5|NA|TRBV24-1|NA
CATSSAGRETQYF
TGTGCCACCAGTTCCGCGGGGCGGGAGACCCAGTACTTC
>TRBJ1-2|NA|TRBV19|NA
CASSINYGYTF
TGTGCCAGTAGTATAAACTATGGCTACACCTTC
>TRBJ1-2|TRBD1|TRBV24-1|NA
CATSPDRAGSGYTF
TGTGCCACCTCCCCGGACAGGGCTGGGAGCGGCTACACCTTC
>TRBJ2-3|NA|TRBV10-3|medium-sized
CAISERQPPGDTQYF
TGTGCCATCAGTGAGCGGCAGCCCCCCGGAGATACGCAGTATTTT
>TRBJ1-2|NA|TRBV19|NA
CASSMGGGYGYTF
TGTGCCAGTAGTATGGGGGGCGGCTATGGCTACACCTTC
>TRBJ1-2|NA|TRBV7-9|few
CASRRRGCYGYTF
TGTGCCAGCAGACGACGGGGCTGCTATGGCTACACCTTC
>TRBJ2-7|NA|TRBV27|NA
CASRNLQGSYEQYF
TGTGCCAGCAGAAACCTACAGGGTTCCTACGAGCAGTACTTC
>TRBJ2-3|TRBD2|TRBV13|NA
CASSFGPGGSLDTQYF
TGTGCCAGCAGCTTTGGACCGGGAGGGTCATTGGATACGCAGTATTTT
>TRBJ1-6|NA|TRBV19|many
CASSIGGSSYNSPLHF
TGTGCCAGTAGTATAGGTGGGAGCTCCTATAATTCACCCCTCCACTTT
>TRBJ2-7|TRBD2|TRBV15|NA
CATSSLSGGRSYEQYF
TGTGCCACCAGCAGCTTGAGCGGGGGGCGATCCTACGAGCAGTACTTC
>TRBJ2-1|TRBD2|TRBV24-1|NA
CATSAPRGRSSYNEQFF
TGTGCCACCAGTGCTCCTCGCGGGAGAAGTTCCTACAATGAGCAGTTCTTC
>TRBJ1-1|TRBD1|TRBV9|NA
CASSGGQAVSAEAFF
TGTGCCAGCAGCGGAGGACAGGCTGTTTCGGCTGAAGCTTTCTTT
>TRBJ2-7|NA|TRBV19|NA
CASSIVEGRRDEQYF
TGTGCCAGTAGTATAGTAGAGGGGAGGAGGGACGAGCAGTACTTC
>TRBJ2-1|TRBD1|TRBV25-1|medium-sized
CASSGRGLSYNEQFF
TGTGCCAGCAGTGGCAGGGGGCTGTCCTACAATGAGCAGTTCTTC
>TRBJ1-1|NA|TRBV7-8|NA
CASRRRGDTEAFF
TGTGCCAGCAGACGACGAGGGGACACTGAAGCTTTCTTT
>TRBJ2-6|NA|TRBV7-2|many
CASSLVGVGANVLTF
TGTGCCAGCAGCTTAGTCGGGGTCGGGGCCAACGTCCTGACTTTC
>TRBJ1-4|TRBD1|TRBV10-3|once
CAISDPGQVATNEKLFF
TGTGCCATCAGTGACCCCGGACAGGTAGCAACTAATGAAAAACTGTTTTTT
>TRBJ1-3|NA|TRBV6-6|many
CASRKEGIVGTIYF
TGTGCCAGCAGGAAAGAGGGAATTGTGGGCACCATATATTTT
>TRBJ2-5|NA|TRBV5-5|many
CASSLRLTQETQYF
TGTGCCAGCAGCTTGAGGCTGACGCAAGAGACCCAGTACTTC
>TRBJ2-5|NA|TRBV24-1|few
CATSGPRKGETQYF
TGTGCCACCAGTGGGCCAAGGAAAGGAGAGACCCAGTACTTC
>TRBJ2-5|NA|TRBV20-1|NA
CSADDGGRDQETQYF
TGCAGTGCTGACGACGGGGGCCGTGACCAAGAGACCCAGTACTTC
>TRBJ2-3|NA|TRBV7-6|NA
CASSPQWTDTQYF
TGTGCCAGCAGCCCCCAATGGACAGATACGCAGTATTTT
>TRBJ1-6|NA|TRBV10-3|NA
CAISVTGVNSPLHF
TGTGCCATCAGCGTGACAGGAGTCAATTCACCCCTCCACTTT
>TRBJ2-7|TRBD1|TRBV19|NA
CASSVMDRDPYEQYF
TGTGCCAGTAGTGTCATGGACAGGGATCCCTACGAGCAGTACTTC
>TRBJ2-1|TRBD2|TRBV29-1|NA
CSGLSGGSYNEQFF
TGCAGCGGACTTAGCGGGGGATCCTACAATGAGCAGTTCTTC
>TRBJ1-1|NA|TRBV10-3|NA
CAISGDRTMNTEAFF
TGTGCCATCAGTGGCGACAGAACCATGAACACTGAAGCTTTCTTT
>TRBJ2-7|TRBD2|TRBV5-4|many
CASSRPGTTSYEQYF
TGTGCCAGCAGCCGTCCCGGGACTACCTCCTACGAGCAGTACTTC
>TRBJ2-5|NA|TRBV19|NA
CASSTIGETQYF
TGTGCCAGTAGTACCATCGGGGAGACCCAGTACTTC
>TRBJ2-7|NA|TRBV15|NA
CATSRDLEGYEQYF
TGTGCCACCAGCAGAGATCTGGAGGGATACGAGCAGTACTTC
>TRBJ2-1|NA|TRBV11-2|few
CASSLNSPGTYNEQFF
TGTGCCAGTAGCTTAAACTCCCCGGGAACCTACAATGAGCAGTTCTTC
>TRBJ1-1|NA|TRBV19|NA
CASSAPYGSTEAFF
TGTGCCAGCAGCGCCCCCTATGGTAGCACTGAAGCTTTCTTT
>TRBJ1-1|NA|TRBV2|medium-sized
CASSSGETEAFF
TGTGCCAGCAGTTCAGGGGAGACTGAAGCTTTCTTT
>TRBJ2-7|TRBD1|TRBV10-2|NA
CASSGGPGQRSYEQYF
TGCGCCAGCAGTGGGGGACCGGGACAGCGGTCCTACGAGCAGTACTTC
>TRBJ2-1|NA|TRBV6-6|many
CASSRTGNNEQFF
TGTGCCAGCAGTCGGACTGGAAACAATGAGCAGTTCTTC
>TRBJ2-7|NA|TRBV28|many
CASSLVRQGPKEQYF
TGTGCCAGCAGTTTAGTAAGGCAGGGCCCTAAAGAGCAGTACTTC
>TRBJ2-7|TRBD1|TRBV11-1|NA
CASSSNRGPSYEQYF
TGTGCCAGCAGCTCGAACAGGGGGCCCTCCTACGAGCAGTACTTC
>TRBJ2-7|TRBD1|TRBV7-8|NA
CASSYWTGGIYEQYF
TGTGCCAGCAGCTACTGGACAGGGGGTATCTACGAGCAGTACTTC
>TRBJ2-7|NA|TRBV7-8|medium-sized
CASSLVGAGVDEQYF
TGTGCCAGCAGCTTAGTTGGGGCCGGGGTAGACGAGCAGTACTTC
>TRBJ2-2|NA|TRBV29-1|NA
CSADLRTGELFF
TGCAGCGCAGACCTACGGACCGGGGAGCTGTTTTTT
>TRBJ2-7|NA|TRBV20-1|many
CSALTSSYEQYF
TGCAGTGCTCTTACTAGCTCCTACGAGCAGTACTTC
>TRBJ1-5|TRBD1|TRBV6-1|many
CASTLGQGWDNQPQHF
TGTGCCAGCACCCTAGGACAGGGGTGGGACAATCAGCCCCAGCATTTT